A selection of T cell receptor beta chains follows, all from one sample in a study of blood T cell repertoires in COVID-19. Sequencing was performed with immunoSEQ multiplex PCR; in TCRdb, only in-frame clones are kept and a portion is missing. The sample contains 200,000 to 250,000 clones, roughly 80% of which appear only once. The specimen was peripheral blood. These receptors originate from a woman in her thirties who had recovered from COVID-19. Each CDR3 is given with its conserved first and last residue. D genes are given only for firm matches. The size of a clone is reported for some rows only, either as once, few or many, or as a class for expanded clones.

J,size,D,V,CDR3,DNA
TRBJ2-5,-,-,TRBV2,CATSGLQETQYF,TGTGCCACAAGCGGCCTCCAAGAGACCCAGTACTTC
TRBJ2-7,-,TRBD2,TRBV6-5,CASSYSSAGSSYEQYF,TGTGCCAGCAGTTACTCGTCAGCGGGGAGCTCCTACGAGCAGTACTTC
TRBJ2-7,-,-,TRBV9,CASSPREVWGEQYF,TGTGCCAGCAGCCCGAGGGAGGTTTGGGGAGAGCAGTACTTC
TRBJ2-1,-,-,TRBV19,CASRLGGIDNEQFF,TGTGCCAGTCGATTAGGGGGTATCGACAATGAGCAGTTCTTC
TRBJ2-2,-,-,TRBV18,CASPPPTSLNTGELFF,TGTGCCAGCCCACCGCCGACAAGCCTGAACACCGGGGAGCTGTTTTTT
TRBJ2-2,-,-,TRBV27,CASSPLGATWDTGELFF,TGTGCCAGCAGTCCCCTCGGAGCAACGTGGGACACCGGGGAGCTGTTTTTT
TRBJ2-3,-,-,TRBV10-2,CASSDSQVYF,TGCGCCAGCAGTGATTCTCAGGTGTATTTT
TRBJ2-3,-,TRBD2,TRBV30,CAWLTGGTYTQYF,TGTGCCTGGCTGACGGGAGGAACTTATACGCAGTATTTT
TRBJ2-7,once,-,TRBV6-5,CASRGLYEQYF,TGTGCCAGCAGGGGGCTATACGAGCAGTACTTC
TRBJ1-6,once,TRBD1,TRBV19,CASRWGQGARSPLHF,TGTGCCAGCCGATGGGGACAGGGGGCGCGGTCACCCCTCCACTTT
TRBJ2-7,-,TRBD1,TRBV10-1,CASSEYRDRDGEQYF,TGCGCCAGCAGTGAGTACCGGGACAGGGACGGTGAGCAGTACTTC
TRBJ1-5,-,TRBD1,TRBV7-9,CASSTQGYGQPQHF,TGTGCCAGCAGCACACAGGGGTACGGTCAGCCCCAGCATTTT
TRBJ1-2,-,TRBD1,TRBV27,CASRGQGVDGYTF,TGTGCCAGCAGGGGACAGGGCGTAGATGGCTACACCTTC
TRBJ1-2,once,TRBD1,TRBV6-5,CASTWTGAANYGYTF,TGTGCCAGCACCTGGACAGGTGCAGCTAACTATGGCTACACCTTC
TRBJ1-4,-,-,TRBV28,CASRKGDANEKLFF,TGTGCCAGCAGAAAGGGAGATGCCAATGAAAAACTGTTTTTT
TRBJ2-7,-,TRBD2,TRBV6-5,CASSYQLAGGSYEQYF,TGTGCCAGCAGTTACCAACTAGCGGGAGGGTCCTACGAGCAGTACTTC
TRBJ1-2,-,-,TRBV27,CASSPTGPGGYTF,TGTGCCAGCAGTCCTACAGGGCCGGGTGGCTACACCTTC
TRBJ2-4,-,-,TRBV11-2,CASSLGTGHNIQYF,TGTGCCAGCAGCTTAGGAACAGGTCACAACATTCAGTACTTC
TRBJ2-2,-,-,TRBV19,CASSLASNTGELFF,TGTGCCAGTAGCTTAGCGAGCAACACCGGGGAGCTGTTTTTT
TRBJ2-7,-,TRBD2,TRBV3-1/TRBV3-2,CASSQDGSGGYEQYF,TGTGCCAGCAGCCAAGATGGGTCGGGAGGCTACGAGCAGTACTTC
TRBJ1-1,-,-,TRBV19,CASSIGGNTEAFF,TGTGCCAGTAGTATAGGCGGGAACACTGAAGCTTTCTTT
TRBJ2-1,once,-,TRBV3-1/TRBV3-2,CASSQGGVNLGNEQFF,TGTGCCAGCAGCCAAGGTGGAGTCAACCTCGGCAATGAGCAGTTCTTC
TRBJ2-7,many,TRBD1,TRBV4-2,CASSQDEGQVEQYF,TGTGCCAGCAGCCAAGATGAGGGACAGGTCGAGCAGTACTTC
TRBJ1-6,few,-,TRBV5-1,CASTLRQGDSPLHF,TGCGCCAGCACACTGCGGCAGGGTGATTCACCCCTCCACTTT
TRBJ2-1,-,-,TRBV4-1,CASRVLGVGNNEQFF,TGCGCCAGCAGGGTACTCGGAGTCGGAAACAATGAGCAGTTCTTC
TRBJ2-3,-,-,TRBV13,CASSQGLRTDTQYF,TGTGCCAGCAGCCAGGGACTCCGCACAGATACGCAGTATTTT
TRBJ1-5,-,TRBD1,TRBV28,CAIPDRGGQPQHF,TGTGCCATTCCGGACAGGGGGGGTCAGCCCCAGCATTTT
TRBJ2-7,-,-,TRBV5-6,CASSYVGGGQYF,TGTGCCAGCAGCTATGTTGGGGGCGGGCAGTACTTC
TRBJ1-5,-,-,TRBV28,CASSPLTLYSNQPQHF,TGTGCCAGCAGTCCCCTAACACTATATAGCAATCAGCCCCAGCATTTT
TRBJ1-2,-,TRBD1,TRBV28,CASSLYPDRRDRGANYGYTF,TGTGCCAGCAGTTTATACCCCGATCGCCGGGACAGAGGGGCTAACTATGGCTACACCTTC
TRBJ2-2,-,-,TRBV3-1/TRBV3-2,CASSQDVTGDTNTGELFF,TGTGCCAGCAGCCAAGATGTGACGGGAGATACGAACACCGGGGAGCTGTTTTTT
TRBJ2-2,-,TRBD2,TRBV10-3,CAISGGLAGVPGELFF,TGTGCCATCAGTGGGGGACTAGCGGGAGTACCCGGGGAGCTGTTTTTT
TRBJ1-1,-,-,TRBV30,CGGLRNTEAFF,TGTGGGGGACTCAGGAACACTGAAGCTTTCTTT
TRBJ2-1,once,TRBD2,TRBV4-1,CASTTVAGTSYNEQFF,TGCGCCAGCACGACGGTAGCGGGGACTTCCTACAATGAGCAGTTCTTC
TRBJ2-1,-,TRBD2,TRBV5-5,CASSRFSRLAGEGNEQFF,TGTGCCAGCAGCAGGTTCTCAAGACTAGCGGGAGAGGGCAATGAGCAGTTCTTC
TRBJ2-5,-,TRBD1,TRBV5-1,CASSLDRAEETQYF,TGCGCCAGCAGCTTAGACAGGGCCGAAGAGACCCAGTACTTC
TRBJ2-6,-,-,TRBV10-3,CAISDPGSGSGANVLTF,TGTGCCATCAGTGATCCAGGATCCGGCTCTGGGGCCAACGTCCTGACTTTC
TRBJ2-7,-,TRBD1,TRBV29-1,CSVVGTGLYEQYF,TGCAGCGTTGTAGGGACAGGGCTGTACGAGCAGTACTTC
TRBJ2-1,-,-,TRBV2,CASRPGQLISYNEQFF,TGTGCCAGCAGACCCGGACAGTTGATTTCCTACAATGAGCAGTTCTTC
TRBJ2-7,-,-,TRBV29-1,CSVATGTYEQYF,TGCAGCGTGGCGACAGGCACCTACGAGCAGTACTTC
TRBJ1-2,-,TRBD1,TRBV27,CASSRTGARSAYGYTF,TGTGCCAGCAGTCGCACAGGGGCGAGAAGCGCTTATGGCTACACCTTC
TRBJ2-7,few,TRBD2,TRBV28,CASSSSGSRGEQYF,TGTGCCAGCAGTTCTAGCGGGAGTAGGGGCGAGCAGTACTTC
TRBJ1-2,-,-,TRBV3-1/TRBV3-2,CASSPNEGYGYTF,TGTGCCAGCAGCCCGAACGAGGGTTATGGCTACACCTTC
TRBJ1-6,-,-,TRBV27,CASSYLAGDSPLHF,TGTGCCAGCAGTTACCTGGCGGGGGATTCACCCCTCCACTTT
TRBJ2-1,once,TRBD2,TRBV6-5,CASSWGSGGKDEQFF,TGTGCCAGCAGTTGGGGTTCGGGAGGGAAGGATGAGCAGTTCTTC
TRBJ1-2,once,TRBD1,TRBV5-1,CASSPTGGDYGYTF,TGCGCCAGCAGCCCTACAGGGGGTGACTATGGCTACACCTTC
TRBJ2-7,few,TRBD2,TRBV4-1,CASSQEASGVYEQYF,TGCGCCAGCAGCCAAGAGGCTAGCGGAGTCTACGAGCAGTACTTC
TRBJ1-4,-,-,TRBV5-4,CASRDLLVGEELFF,TGTGCCAGCAGGGATCTACTTGTCGGGGAGGAACTGTTTTTT
TRBJ1-1,-,TRBD1,TRBV9,CASSAQRTGSNFF,TGTGCCAGCAGCGCCCAGAGGACAGGGTCAAATTTCTTT
TRBJ1-2,few,-,TRBV27,CASSFGGYTF,TGTGCCAGCAGTTTTGGCGGCTACACCTTC
TRBJ2-7,few,-,TRBV29-1,CSVEVSQSYEQYF,TGCAGCGTTGAAGTCTCACAATCCTACGAGCAGTACTTC
TRBJ2-1,-,-,TRBV19,CATTTSGYNEQFF,TGTGCCACCACGACAAGCGGTTACAATGAGCAGTTCTTC
TRBJ1-1,-,TRBD1,TRBV6-6,CASSPTGQGEAFF,TGTGCCAGCAGCCCTACCGGACAGGGTGAAGCTTTCTTT
TRBJ1-4,-,TRBD1,TRBV10-3,CAISGTGKNEKLFF,TGTGCCATCAGCGGGACAGGGAAGAATGAAAAACTGTTTTTT
TRBJ1-2,-,-,TRBV4-1,CASSQEERSGGYTF,TGCGCCAGCAGCCAGGAGGAAAGGAGTGGAGGCTACACCTTC